One and the same sample provided the 4 T cell receptor beta chains below, sequenced in a study of T-cell reconstitution after alpha-beta-depleted transplantation in children. For TCRbeta, the library was prepared with unique molecular identifiers. MiXCR was run by TCRdb on the PCR reads, yielding one entry per CDR3 protein. The top ten hold 4% to 5% of the sample, which has about 610,000 distinct CDR3 sequences, under 12% seen once. Material: PBMCs from the stem cell graft donor, obtained from the stem cell graft. These receptors came from a human donor who donated a stem cell graft to a child with acute myeloid leukemia.

This clonotype was seen at least ten times. V usage is TRBV2 and J usage is TRBJ2-5; TRBD2 aligns across 7 bases. There are 13 residues in the CDR3. Germline-derived CDR1 and CDR2 are SNHLY and FYNNEI. After removal of 8 bases from V and 5 bases from J, the junction contained 8 bases not matched to a gene. CDR3 bases: TGTGCCAGCTTCGGGACTAAAGGGGAGACCCAGTACTTC. Its protein product is CASFGTKGETQYF.

The CDR3 reads CASSYEAGERAEAFF. The CDR3 DNA sequence: TGTGCCAGCAGTTACGAAGCAGGGGAGAGGGCTGAAGCTTTCTTT. The rearrangement joins TRBV6-5 to TRBJ1-1; the D gene is possibly TRBD1 (6 bases). Trimming shortened V by 2 bases and J by 6 bases, and 16 bases separated the two germline ends. The length of the CDR3 is 15 residues. Germline-derived CDR1 and CDR2 are MNHEY and SVGAGI.

This clonotype was counted between two and nine times. The chain couples TRBV20-1 to TRBJ2-5; 16 bases align to TRBD2. With V trimmed by 0 bases and J by 4 bases, 2 bases remained unmatched. Germline lookup yields CDR1 DFQATT and CDR2 SNEGSKA (reference sequence). CDR3 length: 16 residues. The CDR3 bases are TGCAGTGCTAGAGATGGGACTAGCGGGAGGGCAGAGACCCAGTACTTC. Translated, it gives CSARDGTSGRAETQYF.

The CDR3 loop reads CASSQVDGIGLFF. The CDR3, as DNA: TGTGCCAGCAGCCAAGTTGACGGGATTGGGTTGTTTTTT. The rearrangement uses TRBV3-1 and TRBJ2-2; D perhaps matches TRBD2 (5 bases). V lost 1 base to trimming and J lost 15 bases, with 15 bases between them. The CDR3 loop spans 13 amino acids. Germline-derived CDR1 and CDR2 are LGHDT and YNNKEL (reference sequence).